This entry lists 8 T cell receptor beta chains sequenced from one sample in a study of cytomegalovirus exposure and HLA in healthy donors. The PCR had 60 Vbeta and 13 Jbeta primers. Here immunoSEQ multiplex PCR was the method, and the copy in TCRdb shows in-frame clones only, minus some. The data show 130,000 to 150,000 clones, approximately 84% seen once. The source material was PBMCs. These receptors all come from a woman aged 60 to 75 in good health and CMV-seropositive.

This clone was detected once. J is TRBJ2-3 and V is TRBV27; the match to TRBD2 covers 7 bases. The CDR3 length is 14 residues. Germline V gives CDR1 MNHEY, CDR2 SMNVEV (reference sequence). V dropped 7 bases and J dropped 5; count of bases not matched to a gene: 9. The CDR3 is CASMVGRARDTQYF. The CDR3 region has the DNA TGTGCCAGCATGGTTGGGAGGGCCAGAGATACGCAGTATTTT.

V gene TRBV19 combines with J gene TRBJ2-1; 14 positions agree with TRBD2. The CDR3 totals 17 residues. The germline CDR1 and CDR2 sequences are LNHDA and SQIVND (reference sequence). V shed 7 bases, J shed 7 bases, and the junction held 12 bases outside the gene matches. CDR3 DNA sequence: TGTGCCAGTATTCCCGGGACTAGCGGGGGTCCCTCGAATGAGCAGTTCTTC. Its translation: CASIPGTSGGPSNEQFF.

The chain links TRBV30 to TRBJ1-1, with a tentative D call TRBD1 (6 bases). The CDR3 is 12 amino acids. V lost 5 bases and J 1 base, leaving 8 bases between the germline ends. The germline V gene has CDR1 GTSNPN and CDR2 SVGIG (reference sequence). CDR3 loop: CAWSQGNTEAFF. CDR3 in DNA: TGTGCCTGGTCACAGGGGAACACTGAAGCTTTCTTT.

V and J are TRBV28 and TRBJ1-5, with a possible D match to TRBD1 (5 bases). Germline values: CDR1 MDHEN, CDR2 SYDVKM. The CDR3 is 14 residues long. Trimming took off 8 bases at V and 2 bases at J, with 13 bases between the two ends. The CDR3 loop reads CASYPRGGNQPQHF. In DNA, the CDR3 is TGTGCCAGCTACCCACGGGGGGGCAATCAGCCCCAGCATTTT.

This rearrangement joins TRBV13 to TRBJ2-5, with TRBD1 as a possible D gene (5 bases). The better agreement between TRBJ2-7 and the DNA end casts doubt on the J call. This CDR3 contains 14 residues. Germline values: CDR1 PRHDT, CDR2 FYEKMQ (reference sequence). Here the CDR3 DNA reads TGTGCCAGCAGCTTGGGCAGGGACTCCTACGAGCAGTACTTC. It specifies CASSLGRDSYEQYF.

V usage is TRBV5-1 and J usage is TRBJ2-5; a weak D match, TRBD1 (6 bases). The DNA end is a closer match to TRBJ2-7, so the J assignment may be wrong. Germline CDR1 SGHRS, CDR2 YFSETQ. This CDR3 contains 14 residues. As DNA, the CDR3 is TGCGCCAGCAGCTCCTGGACAGACTCCTACGAGCAGTACTTC. This gives the protein CASSSWTDSYEQYF.

The chain is built from TRBV28 and TRBJ1-5, with D unclear. Germline V lookup: CDR1 MDHEN, CDR2 SYDVKM. V was cut by 5 bases and J by 4 bases, with 18 bases left in between. The CDR3 sequence is 16 residues long. CDR3 nucleotides: TGTGCCAGCAGTCCCCAGGTGGGCGGGCTGAATCAGCCCCAGCATTTT. It yields the protein CASSPQVGGLNQPQHF.

The chain carries TRBV7-9 and TRBJ2-1; D is possibly TRBD1 (6 bases). Trimming shortened V by 2 bases and J by 10 bases, and 9 bases separated the two germline ends. The germline CDR1 and CDR2 sequences are SEHNR and FQNEAQ (reference sequence). This CDR3 region has 12 residues. The CDR3 DNA follows: TGTGCCAGCAGCTTATACACAGGGGAGCAGTTCTTC. Protein sequence: CASSLYTGEQFF.